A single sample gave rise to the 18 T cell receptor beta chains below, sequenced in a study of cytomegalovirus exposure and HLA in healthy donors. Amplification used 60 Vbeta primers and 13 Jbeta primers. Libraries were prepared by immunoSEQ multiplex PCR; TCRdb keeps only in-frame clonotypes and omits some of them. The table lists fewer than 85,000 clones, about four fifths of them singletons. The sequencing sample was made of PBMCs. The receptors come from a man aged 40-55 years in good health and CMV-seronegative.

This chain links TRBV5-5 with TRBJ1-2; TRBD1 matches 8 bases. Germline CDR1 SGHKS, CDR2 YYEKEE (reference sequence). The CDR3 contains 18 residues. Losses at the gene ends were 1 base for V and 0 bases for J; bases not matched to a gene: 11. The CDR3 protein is CASSLNYGGGQANYGYTF. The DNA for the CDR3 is TGTGCCAGCAGCTTGAATTATGGAGGGGGACAGGCTAACTATGGCTACACCTTC.

CDR3 coding DNA: TGTGCCAGCACGAGAGACAGGGCTACAGATACGCAGTATTTT. Translation: CASTRDRATDTQYF. The V and J genes are TRBV6-1 and TRBJ2-3, with 7 bases identical to TRBD1. Germline V CDR1 and CDR2: MNHNS, SASEGT. Trimming took 7 bases from V and 3 from J; bases not matched to a gene: 7. There are 14 residues in the CDR3.

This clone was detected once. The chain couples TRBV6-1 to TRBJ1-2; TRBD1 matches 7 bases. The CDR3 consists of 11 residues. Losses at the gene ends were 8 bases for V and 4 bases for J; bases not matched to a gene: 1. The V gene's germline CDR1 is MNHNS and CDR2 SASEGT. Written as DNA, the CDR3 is TGTGCCAGCCAGGGGGGCTATGGCTACACCTTC. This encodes CASQGGYGYTF.

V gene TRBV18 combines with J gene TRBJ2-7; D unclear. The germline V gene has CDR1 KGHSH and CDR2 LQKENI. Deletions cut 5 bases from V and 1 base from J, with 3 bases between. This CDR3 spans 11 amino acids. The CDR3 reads CASSSSYEQYF. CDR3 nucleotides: TGTGCCAGCTCATCTTCCTACGAGCAGTACTTC. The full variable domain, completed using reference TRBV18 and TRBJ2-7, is NAGVMQNPRHLVRRRGQEARLRCSPMKGHSHVYWYRQLPEEGLKFMVYLQKENIIDESGMPKERFSAEFPKEGPSILRIQQVVRGDSAAYFCASSSSYEQYFGPGTRLTVT.

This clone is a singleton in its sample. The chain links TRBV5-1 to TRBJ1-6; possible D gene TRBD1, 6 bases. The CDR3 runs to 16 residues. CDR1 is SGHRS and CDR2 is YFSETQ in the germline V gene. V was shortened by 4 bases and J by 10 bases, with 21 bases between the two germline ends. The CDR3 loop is CASSLIQGATGSPLHF. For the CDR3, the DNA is TGCGCCAGCAGCCTTATCCAAGGGGCGACAGGCTCACCCCTCCACTTT.

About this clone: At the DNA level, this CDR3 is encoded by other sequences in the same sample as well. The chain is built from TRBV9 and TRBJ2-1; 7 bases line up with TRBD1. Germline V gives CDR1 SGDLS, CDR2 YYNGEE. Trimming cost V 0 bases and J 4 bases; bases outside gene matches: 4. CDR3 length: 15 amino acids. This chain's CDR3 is CASSVAGTEYNEQFF. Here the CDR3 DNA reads TGTGCCAGCAGCGTAGCAGGGACAGAGTACAATGAGCAGTTCTTC.

In nucleotides, the CDR3 is TGTGCCAGCTCACCACCGGGACAGGGTCGAGAAAAACTGTTTTTT. Protein: CASSPPGQGREKLFF. J is TRBJ1-4 and V is TRBV18, with TRBD1 matching over 9 bases. Germline V CDR1 and CDR2: KGHSH, LQKENI. CDR3 length: 15 amino acids. J was trimmed by 8 bases and V by 0 bases; bases with no gene match: 4.

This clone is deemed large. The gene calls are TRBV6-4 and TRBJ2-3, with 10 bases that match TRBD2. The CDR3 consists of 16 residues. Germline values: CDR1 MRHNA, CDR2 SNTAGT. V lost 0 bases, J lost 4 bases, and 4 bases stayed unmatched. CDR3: CASSDSASGGPDTQYF. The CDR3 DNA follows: TGTGCCAGCAGTGACTCTGCTAGCGGGGGACCAGATACGCAGTATTTT.

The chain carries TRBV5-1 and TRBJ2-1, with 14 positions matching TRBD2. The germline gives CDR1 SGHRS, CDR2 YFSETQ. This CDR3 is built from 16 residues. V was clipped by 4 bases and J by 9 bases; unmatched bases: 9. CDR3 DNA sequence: TGCGCCAGCAGCGCCTCGACTAGCGGGGGGGCCGGTGAGCAGTTCTTC. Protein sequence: CASSASTSGGAGEQFF.

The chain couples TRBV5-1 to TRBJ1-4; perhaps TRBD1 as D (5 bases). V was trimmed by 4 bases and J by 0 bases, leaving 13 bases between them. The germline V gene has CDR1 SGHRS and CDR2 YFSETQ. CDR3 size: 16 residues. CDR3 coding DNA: TGCGCCAGCAGCCGTTTAAGACAGTCAACTAATGAAAAACTGTTTTTT. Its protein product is CASSRLRQSTNEKLFF. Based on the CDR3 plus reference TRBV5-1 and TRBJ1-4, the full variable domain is KAGVTQTPRYLIKTRGQQVTLSCSPISGHRSVSWYQQTPGQGLQFLFEYFSETQRNKGNFPGRFSGRQFSNSRSEMNVSTLELGDSALYLCASSRLRQSTNEKLFFGSGTQLSVL.

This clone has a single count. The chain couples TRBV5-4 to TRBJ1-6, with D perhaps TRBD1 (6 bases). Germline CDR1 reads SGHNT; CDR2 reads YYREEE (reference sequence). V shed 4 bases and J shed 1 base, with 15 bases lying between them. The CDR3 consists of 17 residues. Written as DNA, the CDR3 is TGTGCCAGCAGCCCAGGTGGGGGGGCTTCCTATAATTCACCCCTCCACTTT. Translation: CASSPGGGASYNSPLHF.

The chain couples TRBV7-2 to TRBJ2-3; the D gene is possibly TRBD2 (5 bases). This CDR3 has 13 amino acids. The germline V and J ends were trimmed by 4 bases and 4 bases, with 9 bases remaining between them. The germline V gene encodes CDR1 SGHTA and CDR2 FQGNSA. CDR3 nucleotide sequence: TGTGCCAGCAGCTCGCGGGCCTCAGATACGCAGTATTTT. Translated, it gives CASSSRASDTQYF.

In DNA form, the CDR3 reads TGTGCCAGCAGTTTTAACGGTCCGCACTACGAGCAGTACTTC. Residues: CASSFNGPHYEQYF. V is TRBV27 and J is TRBJ2-7; D remains unclear. This CDR3 has 14 amino acids. The ends were cut back, 3 bases at V and 3 bases at J, with 12 bases in the middle. CDR1 is MNHEY and CDR2 is SMNVEV in the germline V gene (reference sequence).

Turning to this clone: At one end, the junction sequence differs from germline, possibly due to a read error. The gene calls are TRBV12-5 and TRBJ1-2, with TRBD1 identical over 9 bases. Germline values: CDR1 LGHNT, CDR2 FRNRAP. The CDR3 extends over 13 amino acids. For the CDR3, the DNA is TGTGCTAGTGGTGACAGGGGGACCTATGGCTACCCCTTC. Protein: CASGDRGTYGYPF.

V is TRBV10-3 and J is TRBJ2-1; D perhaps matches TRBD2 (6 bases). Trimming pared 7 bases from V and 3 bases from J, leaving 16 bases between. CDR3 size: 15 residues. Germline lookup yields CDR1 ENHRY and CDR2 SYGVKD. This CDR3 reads CAIKGGGIFYNEQFF. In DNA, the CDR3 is TGTGCCATCAAAGGTGGAGGGATTTTCTACAATGAGCAGTTCTTC.

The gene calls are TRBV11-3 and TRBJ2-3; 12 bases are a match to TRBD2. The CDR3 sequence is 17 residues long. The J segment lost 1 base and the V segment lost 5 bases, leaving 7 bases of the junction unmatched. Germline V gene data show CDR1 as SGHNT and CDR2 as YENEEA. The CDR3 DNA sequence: TGTGCCAGCAGCGGCGCCGGGACTAGCGGGCGCACAGATACGCAGTATTTT. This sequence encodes CASSGAGTSGRTDTQYF.

The CDR3 sequence: CAWSTRRGEKLFF. Written as DNA, the CDR3 is TGTGCCTGGAGTACCCGGAGAGGGGAAAAACTGTTTTTT. This sequence joins TRBV30 and TRBJ1-4; no firm D call. The V gene lost 2 bases and the J gene lost 8 bases, with 12 bases spanning the gap. CDR1 is GTSNPN, CDR2 SVGIG, per germline (reference sequence). The CDR3 is 13 residues long. The full variable domain, with the rest looked up from reference TRBV30 and TRBJ1-4, is SQTIHQWPATLVQPVGSPLSLECTVEGTSNPNLYWYRQAAGRGLQLLFYSVGIGQISSEVPQNLSASRPQDRQFILSSKKLLLSDSGFYLCAWSTRRGEKLFFGSGTQLSVL.

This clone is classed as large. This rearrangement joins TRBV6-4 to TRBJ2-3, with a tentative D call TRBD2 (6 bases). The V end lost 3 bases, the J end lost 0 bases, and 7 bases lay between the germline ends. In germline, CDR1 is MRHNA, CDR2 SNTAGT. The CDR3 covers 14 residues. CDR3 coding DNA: TGTGCCAGCAGTGAGCGGGGTAGCACAGATACGCAGTATTTT. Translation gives CASSERGSTDTQYF.